The 9 T cell receptor beta chains below were found in one sample sequenced in a study of blood T cell repertoires in COVID-19. Profiled with immunoSEQ multiplex PCR; TCRdb holds only in-frame clones, not every one. In the table there are around 220,000 clones, roughly 80% of which are singletons. The sequenced sample consisted of peripheral blood. The origin of the receptors is a human donor in a cohort sampled during active COVID-19.

This chain links TRBV6-5 with TRBJ2-7; TRBD2 matches 8 bases. The CDR3 is 11 residues long. The V gene end was trimmed by 10 bases and the J gene end by 5 bases; junction bases not matched to a gene: 4. Germline V gene data show CDR1 as MNHEY and CDR2 as SVGAGI. The CDR3 DNA follows: TGTGCCACGGGGGGGGTCCACGAGCAGTACTTC. This translates into CATGGVHEQYF.

V usage is TRBV30 and J usage is TRBJ1-4; no reliable D call. The germline CDR1 and CDR2 sequences are GTSNPN and SVGIG (reference sequence). The CDR3 extends over 11 amino acids. Trimming pared 5 bases from V and 8 bases from J, leaving 9 bases between. The CDR3 protein is CAWSHREKLFF. The CDR3 coding sequence is TGTGCCTGGTCCCATCGGGAAAAACTGTTTTTT. Looking up the rest from reference TRBV30 and TRBJ1-4 gives the full variable domain: SQTIHQWPATLVQPVGSPLSLECTVEGTSNPNLYWYRQAAGRGLQLLFYSVGIGQISSEVPQNLSASRPQDRQFILSSKKLLLSDSGFYLCAWSHREKLFFGSGTQLSVL.

This clone appeared a single time. Other DNA sequences in this specimen translate into the identical CDR3. The chain uses TRBV29-1 and TRBJ2-7; D is possibly TRBD1 (5 bases). V was trimmed by 1 base and J by 3 bases, leaving 10 bases between them. The CDR3 is 13 residues long. Germline CDR1 SQVTM, CDR2 ANQGSEA. CDR3 residues: CSVEGGGSYEQYF. In DNA, the CDR3 is TGCAGCGTTGAAGGGGGCGGAAGCTACGAGCAGTACTTC.

This chain's CDR3 is CASSRSQGMNTEAFF. The CDR3 region has the DNA TGTGCCAGCAGCCGATCACAGGGCATGAACACTGAAGCTTTCTTT. This rearrangement joins TRBV28 to TRBJ1-1; a possible D gene is TRBD1 (6 bases). Trimming removed 6 bases at V and 0 bases at J, with 14 bases between. CDR3 length equals 15 residues. From germline, CDR1 is MDHEN and CDR2 SYDVKM.

This clone was counted a single time. The J gene is TRBJ2-3, the V gene TRBV18; tentatively, D is TRBD2 (7 bases). Trimming shortened V by 0 bases and J by 3 bases, and 10 bases separated the two germline ends. This CDR3 comprises 15 residues. CDR1 KGHSH and CDR2 LQKENI come from the germline V gene. The chain's CDR3 is CASSPPGRGTDTQYF. In DNA form, the CDR3 reads TGTGCCAGCTCACCACCTGGGAGGGGGACAGATACGCAGTATTTT.

The V gene is TRBV6-2 or TRBV6-3, the J gene TRBJ1-5; tentatively, D is TRBD1 (6 bases). V dropped 0 bases and J dropped 7 bases, with 13 bases sitting between them. The CDR3 spans 15 residues. Germline assignment: CDR1 MNHEY and CDR2 SVGEGT. Here the CDR3 reads CASSYSRTESQPQHF. The CDR3 DNA follows: TGTGCCAGCAGTTACTCGAGGACAGAATCCCAGCCCCAGCATTTT.

The rearrangement uses TRBV14 and TRBJ2-7; D possibly corresponds to TRBD2 (6 bases). Germline V gene sequence: CDR1 SGHDN, CDR2 FVKESK. V was shortened by 8 bases and J by 6 bases, with 20 bases between the two germline ends. CDR3 length: 14 amino acids. For the CDR3, the DNA is TGTGCCAGCTCCCCCGGGAGTTGGACCGCCGAGCAGTACTTC. It is translated as CASSPGSWTAEQYF.

This chain uses TRBV12-5 with TRBJ2-1, with no clear D. Germline V gene lookup returns CDR1 LGHNT and CDR2 FRNRAP. The CDR3 extends over 11 amino acids. V was trimmed by 7 bases and J by 5 bases, leaving 6 bases between them. The CDR3 DNA sequence: TGTGCTAGTGCCCTCGACAATGAGCAGTTCTTC. It translates to CASALDNEQFF.

The chain couples TRBV6-2 or TRBV6-3 to TRBJ2-7; 8 nucleotides align to TRBD2. Germline CDR1 and CDR2: MNHEY and SVGEGT. The CDR3 length is 15 residues. V trimming: 3 bases; J trimming: 12 bases; junction bases outside the gene matches: 16. The CDR3 DNA reads as TGTGCCAGCAGTTATCCAGCGGGAGTCTTTCGGCGGGGGTACTTC. This sequence encodes CASSYPAGVFRRGYF.